Listed here is a single TCR beta chain. Its specificity is not known. The CDR3 contains 16 residues. In germline, CDR1 is SGHVS, CDR2 FNYEAQ. V gave up 5 bases and J gave up 5 bases; unmatched junction bases: 3. The data stem from a study of blood T cells in healthy people across ages. Study background: Template-switching capture recovered about one barcoded beta molecule per two T cells.

Findings and caveats of the study: It was not known whether donors were CMV positive (a possible confounder of expanded clonotype changes).

A second PCR, run for roughly 7 to 12 cycles, used a sample-barcoded 5' primer plus a J-beta primer mix. Tagging of each cDNA molecule was performed by a template-switch adaptor with 12 random nucleotides. TCRdb redid the calling of the 5' RACE reads with MiXCR, one entry per CDR3 protein. Among some 800,000 distinct CDR3 sequences listed, approximately 25% were seen once. This sample was also put to use in a study of T cells of mothers and their children.

This TCR came from a boy younger than 18 in good health. Sequenced sample: blood. This chain uses TRBV7-6 with TRBJ2-1, with 16 positions matching TRBD2. The CDR3 loop reads CASSRGTSGRDNEQFF. DNA for the CDR3: TGTGCCAGCAGCCGTGGGACTAGCGGGAGGGACAATGAGCAGTTCTTC.